Listed here are 23 T cell receptor beta chains from one sample, sequenced in a study of Ad26.COV2.S vaccination and SARS-CoV-2 variants. Treatment reported: about 20 received Ad26.COV2.S at low or high dose, single or two shots; about five received placebo; per-sample allocation not given. Vaccine and placebo recipients were sampled on day 63 after the first injection. Profiling relied on immunoSEQ multiplex PCR, and the TCRdb table lists in-frame clones only, not all of them. The data show around 240,000 clones, approximately 87% seen once. This specimen was peripheral blood, taken in a trial of Ad26.COV2.S vaccine versus placebo. The receptor source for this set is a person between 18 and 59 years old who received the Ad26.COV2.S COVID-19 vaccine or a placebo.

The chain joins TRBV28 to TRBJ1-5, with TRBD1 matching over 9 bases. Germline V gives CDR1 MDHEN, CDR2 SYDVKM. This CDR3 contains 17 residues. Trimming removed 6 bases from V and 7 bases from J; junction bases left unmatched: 16. The CDR3 DNA reads as TGTGCCAGCAGCCGTGGGGCCGGGACAGGGTTACGCCAGCCCCAGCATTTT. It specifies CASSRGAGTGLRQPQHF.

J is TRBJ2-5 and V is TRBV5-4; 9 bases are shared with TRBD1. Per germline, CDR1 SGHNT and CDR2 YYREEE (reference sequence). CDR3 length: 14 residues. V lost 5 bases, J lost 4 bases, and 6 bases stayed unmatched. The CDR3 DNA follows: TGTGCCAGCAGTCCGGACAGGGGCGGAGAGACCCAGTACTTC. Amino acid sequence: CASSPDRGGETQYF.

The chain combines TRBV11-2 with TRBJ1-5; 7 bases are shared with TRBD1. After removal of 3 bases from V and 5 bases from J, the junction contained 1 base not matched to a gene. The germline V gene has CDR1 SGHAT and CDR2 FQNNGV. The CDR3 spans 13 residues. The CDR3 bases are TGTGCCAGCAGCTTGACAGGGTATCAGCCCCAGCATTTT. It is translated as CASSLTGYQPQHF.

The chain joins TRBV30 to TRBJ1-3; D perhaps matches TRBD1 (5 bases). The V and J ends lost 5 bases and 2 bases respectively, with 10 bases between them. This CDR3 is 13 amino acids long. Germline CDR1 GTSNPN, CDR2 SVGIG (reference sequence). DNA of the CDR3: TGTGCCTGGGCCCGGGGCACTGGAAACACCATATATTTT. This translates into CAWARGTGNTIYF.

The rearrangement joins TRBV4-2 to TRBJ1-2; TRBD1 might be the D (6 bases). Trimming left V 4 bases short and J 5 bases short, with 23 bases between. Per the germline V gene, CDR1 is LGHNA and CDR2 is YNFKEQ. The CDR3 totals 17 residues. The CDR3 DNA follows: TGTGCCAGCAGCCCACATAGCCGGTCTCAGGGGTCTTATGGCTACACCTTC. Translating it yields CASSPHSRSQGSYGYTF.

The chain joins TRBV3-1 (or the pseudogene TRBV3-2) to TRBJ1-4; TRBD1 matches at 9 bases. Germline V lookup: CDR1 LGHDT, CDR2 YNNKEL (reference sequence). With V trimmed by 10 bases and J by 8 bases, 14 bases remained unmatched. This CDR3 is built from 15 residues. The CDR3 DNA is TGTGCCACCTCAAGTTCCGGGACAGGGAGCGAAAAACTGTTTTTT. Amino acid sequence: CATSSSGTGSEKLFF.

The rearrangement links TRBV29-1 to TRBJ1-6; 10 bases are a match to TRBD1. V was clipped by 6 bases and J by 3 bases; unmatched bases: 5. This CDR3 comprises 15 residues. Germline CDR1 SQVTM, CDR2 ANQGSEA. The CDR3 DNA sequence: TGCAGCGTATCGACAGGGGGCGGCTATAATTCACCCCTCCACTTT. Amino acids: CSVSTGGGYNSPLHF.

This chain links TRBV19 with TRBJ2-7; tentative D call: TRBD1 (6 bases). The V end was cut by 7 bases, the J end by 2 bases, with 15 bases between. Germline CDR1 LNHDA, CDR2 SQIVND (reference sequence). This CDR3 region has 14 residues. The CDR3 DNA reads TGTGCCAGTACGGGCAGGGGCCCACCCTACGAGCAGTACTTC. Its protein is CASTGRGPPYEQYF.

With regard to this clone: Additional DNA sequences in this sample encode the identical CDR3. The V and J genes are TRBV5-1 and TRBJ2-3, with a possible D match to TRBD2 (7 bases). Trimming left V 4 bases short and J 3 bases short, with 12 bases between. The CDR3 is 14 residues long. Germline lookup yields CDR1 SGHRS and CDR2 YFSETQ. CDR3 loop: CASSRGGSTDTQYF. CDR3 nucleotides: TGCGCCAGCAGCAGGGGGGGAAGTACAGATACGCAGTATTTT.

The chain links TRBV24-1 to TRBJ2-1; either TRBD1 or TRBD2 may fit D (7 bases each). Trimming removed 1 base from V and 7 bases from J, with 13 bases in between. CDR3 length: 15 amino acids. Germline V lookup: CDR1 KGHDR, CDR2 SFDVKD. The CDR3 here is CATSDFVQGGNEQFF. The CDR3 coding sequence is TGTGCCACCAGTGATTTTGTCCAGGGGGGGAATGAGCAGTTCTTC.

The chain employs TRBV15 and TRBJ1-6, with 10 bases fitting TRBD1. Germline V gene sequence: CDR1 LNHNV, CDR2 YYDKDF (reference sequence). CDR3 size: 14 residues. Trimming at V came to 1 base and at J to 9 bases, leaving 0 bases not matched to a gene. The DNA of the CDR3 is TGTGCCACCAGCAGAGGGACAGGGGGTTCACCCCTCCACTTT. It translates to CATSRGTGGSPLHF.

J is TRBJ2-1 and V is TRBV19; TRBD2 might be the D (7 bases). The V and J ends lost 6 bases and 5 bases respectively, with 14 bases between them. This CDR3 spans 14 amino acids. Germline CDR1 reads LNHDA; CDR2 reads SQIVND (reference sequence). The CDR3 bases are TGTGCCAGTAGACTAGGGGGGGCTAACAATGAGCAGTTCTTC. It encodes CASRLGGANNEQFF.

V and J are TRBV6-1 and TRBJ1-5; 8 nucleotides align to TRBD1. With 0 bases clipped from V and 0 bases from J, the junction kept 7 bases outside the gene matches. CDR1 MNHNS and CDR2 SASEGT come from the germline V gene. This CDR3 region has 18 residues. The CDR3 coding sequence is TGTGCCAGCAGTGAAGCGACAGGGGCCCTTTATAGCAATCAGCCCCAGCATTTT. Translating it yields CASSEATGALYSNQPQHF.

The V and J genes are TRBV19 and TRBJ2-1, with TRBD1 as a possible D gene (5 bases). The CDR3 extends over 11 amino acids. Germline V gene data show CDR1 as LNHDA and CDR2 as SQIVND (reference sequence). The ends were cut back, 6 bases at V and 10 bases at J, with 10 bases in the middle. The CDR3: CASSLGVEQFF. As DNA, the CDR3 is TGTGCCAGTAGCCTAGGGGTAGAGCAGTTCTTC.

As regards this clone: Other DNA sequences in this specimen translate into the identical CDR3. The chain uses TRBV5-1 and TRBJ2-1; D call uncertain. Germline CDR1 is SGHRS and CDR2 is YFSETQ. This CDR3 is built from 13 residues. V shed 2 bases and J shed 0 bases, with 3 bases lying between them. For the CDR3, the DNA is TGCGCCAGCAGCTTAAGCTCCTACAATGAGCAGTTCTTC. Protein: CASSLSSYNEQFF.

J is TRBJ1-1 and V is TRBV7-2, with D possibly matching TRBD1 (5 bases). CDR3 length: 15 amino acids. Germline V gene data show CDR1 as SGHTA and CDR2 as FQGNSA. The V end lost 5 bases, the J end lost 6 bases, and 19 bases lay between the germline ends. The CDR3 DNA sequence: TGTGCCAGCAGCCGTGGGGCGAGGGGCGCTTCTGAAGCTTTCTTT. Translation: CASSRGARGASEAFF.

The V gene is TRBV29-1, the J gene TRBJ1-4, with 8 bases matching TRBD1. The ends lost 6 bases at V and 8 bases at J; junction bases unmatched: 11. The CDR3 extends over 14 amino acids. Germline V gene lookup returns CDR1 SQVTM and CDR2 ANQGSEA. In DNA, the CDR3 is TGCAGCGTCGCAAAACAGGGGGTAGGGGAAAAACTGTTTTTT. Its protein product is CSVAKQGVGEKLFF.

The CDR3 bases are TGCGCCAGCAGCCATGGGGAGGCAGGGAGTCTCACTGAAGCTTTCTTT. Translation: CASSHGEAGSLTEAFF. The V and J genes are TRBV5-1 and TRBJ1-1, with D possibly TRBD1 on 5 matching bases. The CDR3 extends over 16 amino acids. Trimming took 4 bases from V and 4 from J, leaving 20 bases between them. CDR1 is SGHRS and CDR2 is YFSETQ in the germline V gene.

The CDR3 spells CASSPGRGSETQYF. CDR3 DNA: TGCGCCAGCAGCCCTGGGAGGGGCTCTGAGACCCAGTACTTC. The chain uses TRBV5-1 and TRBJ2-5; 7 nucleotides align to TRBD2. The germline V gene encodes CDR1 SGHRS and CDR2 YFSETQ. The CDR3 consists of 14 residues. V trimming: 4 bases; J trimming: 5 bases; junction bases outside the gene matches: 8.

This chain links TRBV19 with TRBJ2-2; 8 bases map to TRBD1. Per the germline V gene, CDR1 is LNHDA and CDR2 is SQIVND (reference sequence). Losses at the gene ends were 5 bases for V and 8 bases for J; bases not matched to a gene: 10. The CDR3 spans 15 residues. The DNA for the CDR3 is TGTGCCAGTAGTCCCCGCGGACAGGGTTTGGGGGAGCTGTTTTTT. Translated: CASSPRGQGLGELFF.

The J gene is TRBJ2-7, the V gene TRBV20-1; D perhaps matches TRBD2 (6 bases). Germline V gene sequence: CDR1 DFQATT, CDR2 SNEGSKA (reference sequence). This CDR3 is 14 amino acids long. The V end lost 3 bases, the J end lost 2 bases, and 14 bases lay between the germline ends. For the CDR3, the DNA is TGCAGTGCTAGTCCCGCCGGGAGAGCCTACGAGCAGTACTTC. Its protein is CSASPAGRAYEQYF.

The chain employs TRBV4-3 and TRBJ1-1; 8 bases are shared with TRBD1. The germline V gene encodes CDR1 LGHNA and CDR2 YSLEER. V shed 3 bases and J 3 bases; nucleotides not matched to a gene: 6. This CDR3 has 15 amino acids. This CDR3 reads CASSHNRGSYTEAFF. The DNA of the CDR3 is TGCGCCAGCAGCCACAACAGGGGGTCATACACTGAAGCTTTCTTT.

The CDR3 region has the DNA TGTGCCAGCAGCGTAGGGACTAGCGGGACCTCGGGCGAGCAGTACTTC. Translation gives CASSVGTSGTSGEQYF. This chain joins TRBV9 and TRBJ2-7, with 12 nucleotides matching TRBD2. This CDR3 has 16 amino acids. CDR1 and CDR2 (germline): SGDLS, YYNGEE. The V gene end was trimmed by 0 bases and the J gene end by 6 bases; junction bases not matched to a gene: 7.